The 6 T cell receptor beta chains in this list originate from one sample, sequenced in a study of blood T cell repertoires in COVID-19. Repertoires were generated with immunoSEQ multiplex PCR, while TCRdb's copy carries only in-frame clones and drops some. The data show roughly 60,000 clones, about nine tenths seen once. The material sequenced was peripheral blood. The receptors originated from a human donor with acute or convalescent COVID-19. The donor label of this sample is uncertain.

The chain employs TRBV11-2 and TRBJ1-4, with D possibly TRBD1 on 5 matching bases. The V end lost 3 bases, the J end lost 5 bases, and 16 bases lay between the germline ends. This CDR3 region has 16 residues. Germline V gives CDR1 SGHAT, CDR2 FQNNGV. The CDR3 region has the DNA TGTGCCAGCAGCTTCCCTATGGGGGGGGTAAATGAAAAACTGTTTTTT. Translated: CASSFPMGGVNEKLFF.

This chain connects TRBV5-4 to TRBJ2-4, with D maybe TRBD2 (5 bases). This CDR3 has 18 residues. The germline gives CDR1 SGHNT, CDR2 YYREEE (reference sequence). V lost 0 bases to trimming and J lost 0 bases, with 16 bases between them. This chain's CDR3 is CASSLVGQTGLAKNIQYF. The CDR3 DNA is TGTGCCAGCAGCTTGGTTGGGCAAACCGGACTAGCCAAAAACATTCAGTACTTC.

The count of this clone is one. The rearrangement uses TRBV19 and TRBJ1-5, with D possibly matching TRBD1 (5 bases). V lost 1 base and J lost 7, with 11 bases in between. CDR1 is LNHDA, CDR2 SQIVND, per germline (reference sequence). This CDR3 spans 14 amino acids. The CDR3 is CASSIVWGGQPQHF. In DNA, the CDR3 is TGTGCCAGTAGTATAGTTTGGGGGGGGCAGCCCCAGCATTTT. The entire variable domain, with the rest obtained from reference TRBV19 and TRBJ1-5, is as follows: DGGITQSPKYLFRKEGQNVTLSCEQNLNHDAMYWYRQDPGQGLRLIYYSQIVNDFQKGDIAEGYSVSREKKESFPLTVTSAQKNPTAFYLCASSIVWGGQPQHFGDGTRLSIL.

The genes are TRBV27 and TRBJ1-1; D is unclear. CDR3 length: 13 amino acids. Germline CDR1 reads MNHEY; CDR2 reads SMNVEV (reference sequence). Trimming took off 6 bases at V and 5 bases at J, with 13 bases between the two ends. CDR3 sequence: CASRPYSSTEAFF. CDR3 DNA sequence: TGTGCCAGCAGGCCTTATAGCAGTACTGAAGCTTTCTTT.

This sequence joins TRBV7-2 and TRBJ1-3; 9 bases agree with TRBD1. V shed 5 bases and J 0 bases; nucleotides not matched to a gene: 5. The CDR3 length is 16 residues. Germline V gene lookup returns CDR1 SGHTA and CDR2 FQGNSA. The CDR3 DNA reads as TGTGCCAGCAGCAGGGACAGGGCGATCTCTGGAAACACCATATATTTT. Translating it yields CASSRDRAISGNTIYF.

The chain carries TRBV7-8 and TRBJ1-2; D not certain. The length of the CDR3 is 13 residues. Germline lookup yields CDR1 SGHVS and CDR2 FQNEAQ. Trimming removed 2 bases at V and 1 base at J, with 5 bases between. CDR3 coding DNA: TGTGCCAGCAGCTTAAACAATAACTATGGCTACACCTTC. This encodes CASSLNNNYGYTF.